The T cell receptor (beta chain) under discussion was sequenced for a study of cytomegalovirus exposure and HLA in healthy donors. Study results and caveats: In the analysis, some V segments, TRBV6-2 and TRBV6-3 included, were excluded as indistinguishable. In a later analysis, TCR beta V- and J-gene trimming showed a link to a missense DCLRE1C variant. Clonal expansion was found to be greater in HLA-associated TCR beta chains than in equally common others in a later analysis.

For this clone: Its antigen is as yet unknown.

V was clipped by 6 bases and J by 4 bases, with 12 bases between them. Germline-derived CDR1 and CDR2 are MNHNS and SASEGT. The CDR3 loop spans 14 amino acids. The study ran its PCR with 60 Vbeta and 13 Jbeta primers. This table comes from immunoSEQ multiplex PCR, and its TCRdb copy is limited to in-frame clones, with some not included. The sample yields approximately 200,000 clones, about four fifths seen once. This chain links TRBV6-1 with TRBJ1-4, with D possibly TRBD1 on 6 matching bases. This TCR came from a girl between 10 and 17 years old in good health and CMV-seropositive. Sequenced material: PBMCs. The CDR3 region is CASRRGQNNEKLFF. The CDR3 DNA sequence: TGTGCCAGCAGACGCGGACAGAATAATGAAAAACTGTTTTTT.